This record concerns one T cell receptor (beta chain) sequence. This sample was included in a study of blood T cell repertoires in COVID-19. Across the whole study: There were acute and convalescent COVID-19 samples, and they came from the United States, Italy and Spain. The cDNA or gDNA used as material had been derived from T cells, B-cell-depleted T cells, or PBMCs.

In the source study's methods: Reference gene primers were amplified, and this amplification served to estimate nucleated cell counts. Sequencing was performed with immunoSEQ multiplex PCR; in TCRdb, only in-frame clones are kept and a portion is missing. Clone size and V and J calls were adopted from that table, with D and trimming inferred from the DNA. This table has nearly 250,000 clones, 86% appearing once. Germline V gene data show CDR1 as MNHNS and CDR2 as SASEGT. The V end was cut by 0 bases, the J end by 7 bases, with 15 bases between. CDR3 size: 16 residues. The V gene is TRBV6-1, the J gene TRBJ1-4; D unresolved. The sample consisted of peripheral blood. The source of this sequence is a woman in her fifties or sixties who had recovered from COVID-19. DNA for the CDR3: TGTGCCAGCAGTGAAGCGCTTCCTAGGAGCGGTGAAAAACTGTTTTTT. This encodes CASSEALPRSGEKLFF.